Below, 12 T cell receptor beta chains from the same sample are listed, as sequenced in a study of monozygotic twins with inflammatory bowel disease. After re-calling the 5' RACE reads, TCRdb lists one entry per CDR3 protein, DNA absent. The repertoire shows a few hundred thousand distinct CDR3 sequences; the top ten hold roughly 1.5%. Specimen: blood. The source of these receptors is a human donor with ulcerative colitis or Crohn's disease, or a healthy co-twin of an affected twin (not recorded which).

This sequence joins TRBV5-1 and TRBJ2-2; TCRdb's D call, TRBD1, is unchecked because there is no DNA. This CDR3 is built from 15 residues. CDR1 and CDR2 (germline): SGHRS, YFSETQ. The CDR3 region is CASSLPRGNTGELFF. Combining the CDR3 with reference TRBV5-1 and TRBJ2-2 gives the whole variable domain KAGVTQTPRYLIKTRGQQVTLSCSPISGHRSVSWYQQTPGQGLQFLFEYFSETQRNKGNFPGRFSGRQFSNSRSEMNVSTLELGDSALYLCASSLPRGNTGELFFGEGSRLTVL.

The CDR3: CSEISYNEQFF. The V gene is TRBV20-1, the J gene TRBJ2-1. CDR3 size: 11 residues. Germline CDR1 reads DFQATT; CDR2 reads SNEGSKA (reference sequence).

The chain carries TRBV25-1 and TRBJ1-1; TCRdb's D gene call, TRBD1, goes unchecked for lack of DNA. CDR1 is MGHDK and CDR2 is SYGVNS in the germline V gene. CDR3 length: 12 residues. The CDR3 spells CASSMGGTEAFF.

J is TRBJ2-2 and V is TRBV18. Per germline, CDR1 KGHSH and CDR2 LQKENI. The length of the CDR3 is 13 residues. The CDR3: CASSPPGTGELFF.

The chain combines TRBV6-5 with TRBJ2-4; the D call from TCRdb, TRBD1, cannot be confirmed without DNA. Germline V gene sequence: CDR1 MNHEY, CDR2 SVGAGI. This CDR3 has 13 residues. This chain's CDR3 is CASSNPPRDIQYF.

The chain links TRBV6-6 to TRBJ1-5. The CDR3 has 14 amino acids. Germline assignment: CDR1 MNHNY and CDR2 SVGAGI (reference sequence). The CDR3 sequence is CASSSGTSNQPQHF.

The V gene is TRBV5-4, the J gene TRBJ1-1; TCRdb's D call of TRBD1 is untestable without DNA. Germline V gene sequence: CDR1 SGHNT, CDR2 YYREEE (reference sequence). The CDR3 has 13 residues. The CDR3 sequence is CASFRKGIPEAFF.

The rearrangement uses TRBV7-9 and TRBJ1-2; TCRdb designates TRBD1, a call that cannot be tested without DNA. CDR1 and CDR2 (germline): SEHNR, FQNEAQ (reference sequence). This CDR3 comprises 17 residues. CDR3 sequence reads: CASSLDSGTGSAYGYTF.

J is TRBJ1-4 and V is TRBV7-2. This CDR3 is 14 amino acids long. The germline V gene encodes CDR1 SGHTA and CDR2 FQGNSA. CDR3 in amino acids: CASSLYGFNEKLFF.

CDR3 residues: CASSIVDGATNYGYTF. The chain is built from TRBV5-5 and TRBJ1-2. This CDR3 is built from 16 residues. Germline loops: CDR1 SGHKS, CDR2 YYEKEE (reference sequence). Complete variable domain (other parts from reference TRBV5-5 and TRBJ1-2): DAGVTQSPTHLIKTRGQQVTLRCSPISGHKSVSWYQQVLGQGPQFIFQYYEKEERGRGNFPDRFSARQFPNYSSELNVNALLLGDSALYLCASSIVDGATNYGYTFGSGTRLTVV.

The rearrangement links TRBV6-6 to TRBJ2-2. The CDR3 covers 14 residues. Germline CDR1 reads MNHNY; CDR2 reads SVGAGI (reference sequence). CDR3 protein: CASSYRGSNRELFF.

This chain links TRBV5-1 with TRBJ2-1; the TCRdb D gene call, TRBD2, has no DNA to confirm it. The germline gives CDR1 SGHRS, CDR2 YFSETQ. The CDR3 is 19 amino acids. CDR3 residues: CASSLVTSGGASSYNEQFF.